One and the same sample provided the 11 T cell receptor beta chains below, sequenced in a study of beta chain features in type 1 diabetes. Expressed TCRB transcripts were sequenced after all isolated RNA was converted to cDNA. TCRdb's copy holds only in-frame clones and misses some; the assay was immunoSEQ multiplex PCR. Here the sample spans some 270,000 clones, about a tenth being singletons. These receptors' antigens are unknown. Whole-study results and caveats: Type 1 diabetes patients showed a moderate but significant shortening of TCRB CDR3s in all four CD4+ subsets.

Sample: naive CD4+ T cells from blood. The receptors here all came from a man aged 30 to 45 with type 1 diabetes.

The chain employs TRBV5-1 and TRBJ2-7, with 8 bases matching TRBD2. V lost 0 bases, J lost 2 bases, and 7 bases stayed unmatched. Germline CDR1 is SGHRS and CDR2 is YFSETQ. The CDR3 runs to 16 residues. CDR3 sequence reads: CASSLAGGVSTYEQYF. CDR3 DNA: TGCGCCAGCAGCTTGGCCGGGGGGGTCTCGACCTACGAGCAGTACTTC.

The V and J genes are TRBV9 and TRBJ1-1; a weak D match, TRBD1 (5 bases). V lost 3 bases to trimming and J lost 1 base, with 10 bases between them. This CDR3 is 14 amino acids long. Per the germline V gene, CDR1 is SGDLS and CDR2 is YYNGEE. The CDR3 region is CASSGDGQNTEAFF. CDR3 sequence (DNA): TGTGCCAGCAGCGGAGACGGACAGAACACTGAAGCTTTCTTT.

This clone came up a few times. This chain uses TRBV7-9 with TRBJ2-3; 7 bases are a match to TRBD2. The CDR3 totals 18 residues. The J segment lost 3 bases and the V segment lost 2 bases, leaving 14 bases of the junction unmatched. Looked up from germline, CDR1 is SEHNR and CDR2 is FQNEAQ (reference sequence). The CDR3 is CASSLWFGSGGSTDTQYF. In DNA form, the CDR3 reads TGTGCCAGCAGCTTATGGTTCGGGTCGGGGGGATCAACAGATACGCAGTATTTT.

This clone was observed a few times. The CDR3 DNA reads as TGTGCCAGCAGGGTTGGGACAGATCACGAGCAGTACTTC. Its protein product is CASRVGTDHEQYF. The chain uses TRBV6-1 and TRBJ2-7, with 7 bases fitting TRBD1. V dropped 6 bases and J dropped 5; count of bases not matched to a gene: 7. Germline CDR1 reads MNHNS; CDR2 reads SASEGT. The length of the CDR3 is 13 residues.

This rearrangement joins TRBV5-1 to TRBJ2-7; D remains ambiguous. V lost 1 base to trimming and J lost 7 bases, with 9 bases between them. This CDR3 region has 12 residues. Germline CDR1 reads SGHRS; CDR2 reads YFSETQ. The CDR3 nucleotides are TGCGCCAGCAGCTTGCCAGTTAAAGAGCAGTACTTC. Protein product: CASSLPVKEQYF.

This CDR3 is CASGLWPNQPQHF. CDR3 DNA sequence: TGTGCTAGTGGTTTGTGGCCGAATCAGCCCCAGCATTTT. The chain carries TRBV12-5 and TRBJ1-5; unclear D gene. Germline-derived CDR1 and CDR2 are LGHNT and FRNRAP. Trimming took off 2 bases at V and 4 bases at J, with 6 bases between the two ends. CDR3 size: 13 residues.

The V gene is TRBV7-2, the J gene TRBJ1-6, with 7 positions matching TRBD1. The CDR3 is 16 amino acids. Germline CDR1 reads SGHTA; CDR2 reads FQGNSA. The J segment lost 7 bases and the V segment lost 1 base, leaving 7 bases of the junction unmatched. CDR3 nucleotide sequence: TGTGCCAGCAGCTTAGTGGGCAGGGGGTACAATTCACCCCTCCACTTT. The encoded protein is CASSLVGRGYNSPLHF. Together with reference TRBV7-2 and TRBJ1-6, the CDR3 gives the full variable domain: GAGVSQSPSNKVTEKGKDVELRCDPISGHTALYWYRQSLGQGLEFLIYFQGNSAPDKSGLPSDRFSAERTGGSVSTLTIQRTQQEDSAVYLCASSLVGRGYNSPLHFGNGTRLTVT.

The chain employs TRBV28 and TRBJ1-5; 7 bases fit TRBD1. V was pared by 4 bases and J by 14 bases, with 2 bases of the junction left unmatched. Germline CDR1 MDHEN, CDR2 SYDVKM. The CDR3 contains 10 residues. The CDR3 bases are TGTGCCAGCAGTTCGGGACAGAAGCATTTT. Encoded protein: CASSSGQKHF.

Here the CDR3 reads CAWTSSGGNEQFF. The CDR3 coding sequence is TGTGCCTGGACTTCTAGCGGGGGAAATGAGCAGTTCTTC. J is TRBJ2-1 and V is TRBV30, with 10 nucleotides matching TRBD2. The germline V gene encodes CDR1 GTSNPN and CDR2 SVGIG (reference sequence). The length of the CDR3 is 13 residues. The J segment lost 7 bases and the V segment lost 4 bases, leaving 4 bases of the junction unmatched.

The CDR3 coding sequence is TGTGCCAGCAGTAAAGGGACAGGGAACACTGAAGCTTTCTTT. It codes for CASSKGTGNTEAFF. The chain joins TRBV2 to TRBJ1-1; 8 bases align to TRBD1. The CDR3 is 14 amino acids. Trimming removed 5 bases from V and 1 base from J; junction bases left unmatched: 3. The germline gives CDR1 SNHLY, CDR2 FYNNEI.

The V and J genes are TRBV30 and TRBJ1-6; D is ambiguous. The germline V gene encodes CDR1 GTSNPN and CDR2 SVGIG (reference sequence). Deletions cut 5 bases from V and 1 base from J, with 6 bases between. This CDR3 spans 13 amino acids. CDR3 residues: CAWGGSYNSPLHF. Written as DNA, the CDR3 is TGTGCCTGGGGAGGGTCCTATAATTCACCCCTCCACTTT.